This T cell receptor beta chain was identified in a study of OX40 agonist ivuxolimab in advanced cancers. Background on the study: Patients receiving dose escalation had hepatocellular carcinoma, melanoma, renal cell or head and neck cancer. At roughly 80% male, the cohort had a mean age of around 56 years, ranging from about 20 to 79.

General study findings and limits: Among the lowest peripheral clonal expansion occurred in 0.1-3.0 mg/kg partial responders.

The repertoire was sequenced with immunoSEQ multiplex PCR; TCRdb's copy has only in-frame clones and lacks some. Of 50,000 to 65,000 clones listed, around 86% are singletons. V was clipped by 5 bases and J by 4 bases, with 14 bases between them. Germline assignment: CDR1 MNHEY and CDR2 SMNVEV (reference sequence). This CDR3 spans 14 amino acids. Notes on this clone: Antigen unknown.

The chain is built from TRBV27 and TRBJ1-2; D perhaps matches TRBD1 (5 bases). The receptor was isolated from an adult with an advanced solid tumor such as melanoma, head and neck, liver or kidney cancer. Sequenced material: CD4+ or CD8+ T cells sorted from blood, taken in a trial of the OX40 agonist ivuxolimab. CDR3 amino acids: CASSRLQEGYGYTF. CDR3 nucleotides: TGTGCCAGCAGTCGCCTACAGGAGGGCTATGGCTACACCTTC.